A single sample is the source of the 7 T cell receptor beta chains below, sequenced in a study of OX40 agonist ivuxolimab in advanced cancers. The data were produced by immunoSEQ multiplex PCR, yet TCRdb's version contains in-frame clones alone and is incomplete. Here the sample spans approximately 82,000 clones, approximately 89% being singletons. The specimen comprised CD4+ or CD8+ T cells sorted from blood, sampled in a trial of the OX40 agonist ivuxolimab. The receptors stem from an adult with an advanced solid tumor such as melanoma, head and neck, liver or kidney cancer.

The sample holds a few counts of this clone. The chain has TRBV18 and TRBJ1-2; TRBD1 matches 9 bases. V was pared by 2 bases and J by 0 bases, with 4 bases of the junction left unmatched. CDR3 length: 16 amino acids. CDR1 is KGHSH, CDR2 LQKENI, per germline. This CDR3 is CASSPWTGDTNYGYTF. CDR3 DNA sequence: TGTGCCAGCTCACCATGGACAGGGGATACTAACTATGGCTACACCTTC. The whole variable domain, filled in from reference TRBV18 and TRBJ1-2, reads NAGVMQNPRHLVRRRGQEARLRCSPMKGHSHVYWYRQLPEEGLKFMVYLQKENIIDESGMPKERFSAEFPKEGPSILRIQQVVRGDSAAYFCASSPWTGDTNYGYTFGSGTRLTVV.

V usage is TRBV5-1 and J usage is TRBJ2-2; D unclear. CDR1 is SGHRS and CDR2 is YFSETQ in the germline V gene. With 1 base removed from V and 0 bases from J, the gap between germline ends came to 10 bases. This CDR3 has 16 amino acids. CDR3 region: CASSLSPAANTGELFF. CDR3 DNA sequence: TGCGCCAGCAGCTTGTCTCCGGCCGCGAACACCGGGGAGCTGTTTTTT.

The rearrangement uses TRBV5-4 and TRBJ1-2, with D perhaps matching TRBD1 (5 bases). CDR1 is SGHNT and CDR2 is YYREEE in the germline V gene (reference sequence). The CDR3 sequence is 15 residues long. V was clipped by 4 bases and J by 3 bases, with 16 bases between them. CDR3: CASSTPRGAHYGYTF. Written as DNA, the CDR3 is TGTGCCAGCAGCACCCCCCGCGGGGCACACTATGGCTACACCTTC.

This chain joins TRBV7-2 and TRBJ1-3, with no clear D. The CDR3 runs to 14 residues. Looked up from germline, CDR1 is SGHTA and CDR2 is FQGNSA. V lost 5 bases and J 0 bases, leaving 8 bases between the germline ends. The CDR3 DNA sequence: TGTGCCAGCAGCCCATCGTACTCTGGAAACACCATATATTTT. Its translation is CASSPSYSGNTIYF.

In this sample, this clone turned up a few times. This chain uses TRBV11-1 with TRBJ2-3, with D uncertain. Trimming removed 2 bases at V and 0 bases at J, with 9 bases between. Germline CDR1 reads SGHAT; CDR2 reads FQDESV (reference sequence). This CDR3 is built from 15 residues. CDR3 nucleotide sequence: TGTGCCAGCAGCTTAACGGCAGTAAGCACAGATACGCAGTATTTT. Translated, it gives CASSLTAVSTDTQYF. The full variable domain, rest sourced from reference TRBV11-1 and TRBJ2-3, is EAEVAQSPRYKITEKSQAVAFWCDPISGHATLYWYRQILGQGPELLVQFQDESVVDDSQLPKDRFSAERLKGVDSTLKIQPAELGDSAMYLCASSLTAVSTDTQYFGPGTRLTVL.

The J gene is TRBJ1-3, the V gene TRBV5-1; possible D gene TRBD1, 5 bases. Germline V gene lookup returns CDR1 SGHRS and CDR2 YFSETQ. This CDR3 has 16 residues. The V gene lost 0 bases and the J gene lost 0 bases, with 10 bases spanning the gap. In DNA, the CDR3 is TGCGCCAGCAGCTTGGAGGGGCCTCACTCTGGAAACACCATATATTTT. Its protein is CASSLEGPHSGNTIYF.

The J gene is TRBJ1-6, the V gene TRBV5-1, with 7 bases fitting TRBD1. V shed 4 bases, J shed 6 bases, and the junction held 7 bases outside the gene matches. Germline CDR1 SGHRS, CDR2 YFSETQ. The CDR3 is 15 residues long. The CDR3 nucleotides read TGCGCCAGCAGCCTAGGGACAGCCATTAATTCACCCCTCCACTTT. Its translation: CASSLGTAINSPLHF.